This note documents a single T cell receptor beta chain sequence. The data belong to a study of blood T cell repertoires in COVID-19. Some clones are missing from TCRdb's copy, which holds only in-frame ones; the method was immunoSEQ multiplex PCR. Counted here are 70,000 to 95,000 clones, around four fifths occurring once; the ten biggest clones make up roughly 15%. The V and J ends lost 3 bases and 4 bases respectively, with 12 bases between them. The CDR3 contains 14 residues. Germline-derived CDR1 and CDR2 are SGHTA and FQGNSA. This clonotype was sampled from a human donor in a cohort sampled during active COVID-19. The sample was peripheral blood. V usage is TRBV7-2 and J usage is TRBJ1-1; D might be TRBD1 (5 bases). CDR3 in amino acids: CASSLNVGGTEAFF. The CDR3, as DNA: TGTGCCAGCAGCTTGAACGTCGGGGGCACTGAAGCTTTCTTT.